What follows are 19 T cell receptor beta chains derived from one specimen sequenced in a study of CD8 T cells in ankylosing spondylitis. MiXCR, applied by TCRdb to the 5' RACE reads, yields one record per CDR3 protein. The repertoire holds 250,000 to 350,000 distinct CDR3 sequences, about 20% seen once, with 7.5% to 9% in the top ten. Source material: blood, either unsorted or a sorted T cell fraction (not recorded which). The receptors were gathered from a male donor with ankylosing spondylitis or in good health (not recorded which).

The J gene is TRBJ1-5, the V gene TRBV2, with D unclear. There are 14 residues in the CDR3. The germline CDR1 and CDR2 sequences are SNHLY and FYNNEI. Trimming stripped 1 base from V and 9 bases from J, with 13 bases between. DNA of the CDR3: TGTGCCAGCAGTGAAGTAGTGGGCCCGGGGCCCCAGCATTTT. Protein: CASSEVVGPGPQHF.

This clonotype came up a few times. The chain links TRBV11-2 to TRBJ2-5, with no clear D. V lost 2 bases and J 6 bases, leaving 16 bases between the germline ends. The CDR3 totals 15 residues. CDR1 SGHAT and CDR2 FQNNGV come from the germline V gene. The CDR3 is CASSLYLGRQQTQYF. CDR3 sequence (DNA): TGTGCCAGCAGCTTATATCTGGGCAGGCAGCAGACCCAGTACTTC.

The V and J genes are TRBV7-3 and TRBJ2-2, with TRBD1 matching over 8 bases. This CDR3 comprises 15 residues. Looked up from germline, CDR1 is SGHTA and CDR2 is FQGTGA. V was pared by 3 bases and J by 3 bases, with 3 bases of the junction left unmatched. The chain's CDR3 is CASSFRGLDTGELFF. Here the CDR3 DNA reads TGTGCCAGCAGCTTCAGGGGGCTTGACACCGGGGAGCTGTTTTTT. The full variable domain, rest sourced from reference TRBV7-3 and TRBJ2-2, is GAGVSQTPSNKVTEKGKYVELRCDPISGHTALYWYRQSLGQGPEFLIYFQGTGAADDSGLPNDRFFAVRPEGSVSTLKIQRTERGDSAVYLCASSFRGLDTGELFFGEGSRLTVL.

As for this clonotype: This sequence may be a read error, since a much larger clone differs from it by one base. The chain couples TRBV12-3 or TRBV12-4 to TRBJ1-1, with a tentative D call TRBD1 (6 bases). This CDR3 has 13 amino acids. The CDR3 is CVSTLDRPDRAFF. The DNA for the CDR3 is TGTGTCAGCACTTTAGACAGGCCAGACCGGGCTTTCTTT.

This clonotype was seen only a few times. J is TRBJ2-1 and V is TRBV7-3, with TRBD1 as a possible D gene (5 bases). V was cut by 0 bases and J by 9 bases, with 9 bases left in between. CDR1 and CDR2 from the germline V gene are SGHTA and FQGTGA. The CDR3 totals 13 residues. The DNA for the CDR3 is TGTGCCAGCAGCTTAACACAGGTTGGTGAGCAGTTCTTC. It specifies CASSLTQVGEQFF.

The rearrangement joins TRBV27 to TRBJ1-2, with 7 positions matching TRBD1. Germline V lookup: CDR1 MNHEY, CDR2 SMNVEV (reference sequence). CDR3 length: 16 residues. The V gene end was trimmed by 3 bases and the J gene end by 4 bases; junction bases not matched to a gene: 11. The DNA of the CDR3 is TGTGCCAGCAGTTTTTTTGGGGGACAGACCTTCTATGGCTACACCTTC. Encoded protein: CASSFFGGQTFYGYTF.

This chain uses TRBV12-3 or TRBV12-4 with TRBJ2-3; 11 nucleotides match TRBD2. The CDR3 spans 15 residues. Losses at the gene ends were 6 bases for V and 1 base for J; bases not matched to a gene: 3. The CDR3 coding sequence is TGTGCCAGCAGAGTTAGCGGGAGGGGCACAGATACGCAGTATTTT. Translating it yields CASRVSGRGTDTQYF.

V is TRBV20-1 and J is TRBJ2-6; D ambiguous. Germline V CDR1 and CDR2: DFQATT, SNEGSKA (reference sequence). V was clipped by 8 bases and J by 2 bases, with 13 bases between them. The CDR3 is made up of 14 amino acids. CDR3 nucleotide sequence: TGCAGTCCCACCGTCCCGACTGGGGCCAACGTCCTGACTTTC. This codes for CSPTVPTGANVLTF.

V is TRBV7-6 and J is TRBJ2-1; D remains ambiguous. CDR3 length: 13 residues. The germline V and J ends were trimmed by 0 bases and 8 bases, with 8 bases remaining between them. Germline V gene sequence: CDR1 SGHVS, CDR2 FNYEAQ. DNA of the CDR3: TGTGCCAGCAGCTTAGCGGTAAATTATGAGCAGTTCTTC. Amino acid sequence: CASSLAVNYEQFF.

The V and J genes are TRBV10-3 and TRBJ1-5, with D unclear. Deletions cut 3 bases from V and 11 bases from J, with 26 bases between. Germline CDR1 reads ENHRY; CDR2 reads SYGVKD. The CDR3 contains 17 residues. DNA for the CDR3: TGTGCCATCAGTGACTCACGAGATATAGCAGCAAGCGGGGCCCAGCATTTT. It is translated as CAISDSRDIAASGAQHF.

The genes are TRBV5-6 and TRBJ2-3; no clear D gene. Germline CDR1 and CDR2: SGHDT and YYEEEE. The V and J ends lost 7 bases and 4 bases respectively, with 16 bases between them. The CDR3 consists of 14 residues. CDR3 DNA sequence: TGTGCCAGCGGGTTGTCCCTGGACCCAGATACGCAGTATTTT. It translates to CASGLSLDPDTQYF. Supplemented by reference TRBV5-6 and TRBJ2-3, the full variable domain reads DAGVTQSPTHLIKTRGQQVTLRCSPKSGHDTVSWYQQALGQGPQFIFQYYEEEERQRGNFPDRFSGHQFPNYSSELNVNALLLGDSALYLCASGLSLDPDTQYFGPGTRLTVL.

The gene calls are TRBV5-1 and TRBJ2-3, with D perhaps given as TRBD1 or TRBD2 (5 bases each). The germline gives CDR1 SGHRS, CDR2 YFSETQ. The V end lost 3 bases, the J end lost 6 bases, and 14 bases lay between the germline ends. The CDR3 totals 14 residues. The CDR3 sequence: CASSSWDLSDTQYF. CDR3 nucleotide sequence: TGCGCCAGCAGCTCCTGGGACCTTTCGGATACGCAGTATTTT. The full variable domain, completed using reference TRBV5-1 and TRBJ2-3, is KAGVTQTPRYLIKTRGQQVTLSCSPISGHRSVSWYQQTPGQGLQFLFEYFSETQRNKGNFPGRFSGRQFSNSRSEMNVSTLELGDSALYLCASSSWDLSDTQYFGPGTRLTVL.

This clonotype was seen more than once but under ten times. The V and J genes are TRBV6-2 or TRBV6-3 and TRBJ2-1, with D unresolved. In germline, CDR1 is MNHEY, CDR2 SVGEGT. Trimming shortened V by 10 bases and J by 6 bases, and 13 bases separated the two germline ends. The length of the CDR3 is 12 residues. The CDR3 DNA is TGTGCCACCGAAAGGGATACCAATGAGCAGTTCTTC. Residues: CATERDTNEQFF.

This clonotype has more than one count but fewer than ten. The V gene is TRBV12-3 or TRBV12-4, the J gene TRBJ1-4; D may be TRBD1 (6 bases). The ends were cut back, 6 bases at V and 5 bases at J, with 13 bases in the middle. There are 14 residues in the CDR3. In DNA, the CDR3 is TGTGCCAGCAGAGGGGGGACGGGAAATGAAAAACTGTTTTTT. It translates to CASRGGTGNEKLFF.

Only a few counts were recorded for this clonotype. The rearrangement uses TRBV6-1 and TRBJ2-3; TRBD2 matches 8 bases. With V trimmed by 3 bases and J by 1 base, 6 bases remained unmatched. CDR3 length: 16 amino acids. The germline gives CDR1 MNHNS, CDR2 SASEGT. DNA for the CDR3: TGTGCCAGCAGTGAGACGGGGGGGCCCGGCACAGATACGCAGTATTTT. It is translated as CASSETGGPGTDTQYF.

This clonotype appeared a few times. The CDR3 region has the DNA TGCAGTGCTAGTTCGAGGGGTGGGTATGGCTACACCTTC. Amino acid sequence: CSASSRGGYGYTF. V usage is TRBV20-1 and J usage is TRBJ1-2; D may be TRBD1 (5 bases). There are 13 residues in the CDR3. Trimming removed 3 bases from V and 5 bases from J, with 13 bases in between. Per the germline V gene, CDR1 is DFQATT and CDR2 is SNEGSKA (reference sequence).

This CDR3 reads CASSPLTGPNEKLFF. The DNA for the CDR3 is TGTGCCAGCTCACCTTTGACAGGCCCTAATGAAAAACTGTTTTTT. The rearrangement uses TRBV18 and TRBJ1-4; possibly TRBD1 for D (6 bases). V was pared by 3 bases and J by 3 bases, with 11 bases between. This CDR3 has 15 residues. Germline assignment: CDR1 KGHSH and CDR2 LQKENI.

In this sample, this clonotype turned up many times. V and J are TRBV20-1 and TRBJ1-2; 10 bases match TRBD1. This CDR3 is 11 amino acids long. Germline V CDR1 and CDR2: DFQATT, SNEGSKA (reference sequence). With V trimmed by 5 bases and J by 8 bases, 2 bases remained unmatched. The DNA for the CDR3 is TGCAGTGCTGGGGACAGGGGCGGCTACACCTTC. Amino acid sequence: CSAGDRGGYTF.

The V call is TRBV20-1, the J call TRBJ1-5; D perhaps matches TRBD1 (5 bases). The CDR3 length is 13 residues. Trimming removed 7 bases at V and 3 bases at J, with 13 bases between. CDR1 DFQATT and CDR2 SNEGSKA come from the germline V gene (reference sequence). CDR3 loop: CSVAAGTNQPQHF. For the CDR3, the DNA is TGCAGTGTCGCGGCAGGGACCAATCAGCCCCAGCATTTT.